The entry that follows covers one TCR beta chain sequence. The source of the sample is a study of patients and donors after allogeneic stem cell transplantation. MiXCR, applied by TCRdb to the RT-PCR reads, yields one record per CDR3 protein. The data contain roughly 230,000 distinct CDR3 sequences, 13% to 15% of them singletons. The receptor comes from a human donor who was either an allogeneic HSCT recipient or a stem cell or donor lymphocyte infusion donor (not recorded which). It is not recorded whose cells these are; they may come from a transplant donor. Sequencing was done on a sample of blood, either unsorted or a sorted T cell fraction (not recorded which).

The CDR3 protein is CASSQDGSGSAGGPVEQYF. The CDR3 nucleotides read TGTGCCAGCAGCCAAGATGGGTCAGGGTCAGCGGGAGGGCCGGTAGAGCAGTACTTC. The chain joins TRBV3-1 to TRBJ2-7, with 10 bases matching TRBD2. The CDR3 extends over 19 amino acids. The J segment lost 7 bases and the V segment lost 0 bases, leaving 18 bases of the junction unmatched. The germline gives CDR1 LGHDT, CDR2 YNNKEL (reference sequence).